The 21 T cell receptor beta chains below come from one sample, sequenced in a study of Graves' ophthalmopathy and Graves' hyperthyroidism. RNA transcripts yielded amplified TCR beta CDR3 regions. First-round RT-PCR relied on HTBI primers, and a second-round multiplex PCR came next. One entry per CDR3 protein, called by TCRdb with MiXCR from the multiplex PCR reads. The sample holds fewer than 600,000 distinct CDR3 sequences, about 15% seen once. Sample: blood. These receptors were taken from a woman aged 25 to 39 with Graves' ophthalmopathy.

This clonotype has ten or more counts. V usage is TRBV28 and J usage is TRBJ1-1; tentative D call: TRBD1 (6 bases). The germline CDR1 and CDR2 sequences are MDHEN and SYDVKM. The ends were cut back, 6 bases at V and 14 bases at J, with 19 bases in the middle. This CDR3 comprises 12 residues. The CDR3 region is CASSFIQGAAFF. DNA for the CDR3: TGTGCCAGCAGCTTCATACAGGGAGCCGCGTTCTTT.

This clonotype was counted only a few times. The rearrangement uses TRBV12-3 or TRBV12-4 and TRBJ1-2, with unresolved D. CDR3 size: 13 residues. V was pared by 3 bases and J by 8 bases, with 13 bases between. The CDR3 DNA reads as TGTGCCAGCAGTTTGGCGGGGTTTCGGGGCTACACCTTC. Translated, it gives CASSLAGFRGYTF.

This clonotype appeared many times. The V gene is TRBV27, the J gene TRBJ1-1; no reliable D call. V lost 2 bases and J 7 bases, leaving 14 bases between the germline ends. The CDR3 covers 14 residues. Germline CDR1 is MNHEY and CDR2 is SMNVEV (reference sequence). The CDR3 is CASSLSTGESEAFF. In DNA form, the CDR3 reads TGTGCCAGCAGTTTAAGTACGGGAGAGAGTGAAGCTTTCTTT.

The table lists this clonotype with many counts. The V gene is TRBV6-5, the J gene TRBJ2-7; 7 positions match TRBD1. Trimming took 2 bases from V and 4 from J; bases not matched to a gene: 5. The CDR3 totals 14 residues. CDR1 and CDR2 (germline): MNHEY, SVGAGI. The CDR3 DNA sequence: TGTGCCAGCAGTTACGGGGACAGTCCATACGAGCAGTACTTC. Amino acids: CASSYGDSPYEQYF.

The chain recombines TRBV12-3 or TRBV12-4 with TRBJ2-7; 9 bases align to TRBD1. With 3 bases clipped from V and 7 bases from J, the junction kept 16 bases outside the gene matches. There are 17 residues in the CDR3. The CDR3 region is CASSFGSGQGPFEEQYF. The CDR3 DNA reads as TGTGCCAGCAGTTTTGGTTCCGGACAGGGGCCTTTTGAGGAGCAGTACTTC.

This clonotype was counted many times. The CDR3 loop is CSAPDPLQGETGELFF. CDR3 nucleotides: TGCAGTGCCCCAGACCCCCTACAGGGGGAGACCGGGGAGCTGTTTTTT. This chain connects TRBV20-1 to TRBJ2-2, with 8 nucleotides matching TRBD1. The CDR3 extends over 16 amino acids. Trimming removed 6 bases from V and 5 bases from J; junction bases left unmatched: 14. Germline CDR1 and CDR2: DFQATT and SNEGSKA (reference sequence).

This clonotype was counted at least ten times. The rearrangement uses TRBV19 and TRBJ1-1; TRBD1 might be the D (5 bases). V was clipped by 2 bases and J by 0 bases, with 10 bases between them. Germline V gives CDR1 LNHDA, CDR2 SQIVND (reference sequence). This CDR3 comprises 15 residues. CDR3 loop: CASSISDIMNTEAFF. The DNA for the CDR3 is TGTGCCAGTAGTATATCGGACATCATGAACACTGAAGCTTTCTTT.

This clonotype was picked up a small number of times. The V call is TRBV3-1, the J call TRBJ2-7; no definite D call. V dropped 1 base and J dropped 2 bases, with 9 bases sitting between them. Germline assignment: CDR1 LGHDT and CDR2 YNNKEL (reference sequence). The CDR3 runs to 14 residues. The CDR3: CASSQVYRAYEQYF. The CDR3 nucleotides are TGTGCCAGCAGCCAAGTGTACCGGGCCTACGAGCAGTACTTC.

In this sample, this clonotype turned up a few times. One end of the junction does not line up with germline, which may come from a read error. This chain connects TRBV19 to TRBJ2-4, with TRBD1 matching 7 bases. Germline V lookup: CDR1 LNHDA, CDR2 SQIVND (reference sequence). CDR3 length: 14 amino acids. The DNA for the CDR3 is TGTGCCAGTAGTACGGACAGGCTGGGAAACATTAAGTACTTC. It translates to CASSTDRLGNIKYF.

This clonotype has ten or more counts. J is TRBJ1-1 and V is TRBV7-2, with no clear D. Germline assignment: CDR1 SGHTA and CDR2 FQGNSA. The V end lost 5 bases, the J end lost 7 bases, and 11 bases lay between the germline ends. The CDR3 runs 12 residues. CDR3 nucleotide sequence: TGTGCCAGCAGCCCCATTAGGAATGAAGCTTTCTTT. Translation: CASSPIRNEAFF.

The chain uses TRBV9 and TRBJ2-5; 10 positions match TRBD1. The CDR3 sequence is 16 residues long. V shed 3 bases and J 4 bases; nucleotides not matched to a gene: 9. Germline-derived CDR1 and CDR2 are SGDLS and YYNGEE. In nucleotides, the CDR3 is TGTGCCAGCAGCGCGGGACAGGGGACACACGGAGAGACCCAGTACTTC. It specifies CASSAGQGTHGETQYF.

The sample holds many counts of this clonotype. The J gene is TRBJ1-3, the V gene TRBV29-1; D is unresolved. The germline V gene encodes CDR1 SQVTM and CDR2 ANQGSEA. The length of the CDR3 is 15 residues. Trimming stripped 4 bases from V and 0 bases from J, with 13 bases between. The CDR3 here is CSVGEPSFSGNTIYF. CDR3 coding DNA: TGCAGCGTTGGGGAACCGAGTTTCTCTGGAAACACCATATATTTT.

The sample holds many counts of this clonotype. This chain uses TRBV10-3 with TRBJ1-1; D possibly corresponds to TRBD1 (5 bases). CDR1 ENHRY and CDR2 SYGVKD come from the germline V gene. The V gene lost 6 bases and the J gene lost 3 bases, with 8 bases spanning the gap. The CDR3 sequence is 12 residues long. CDR3 sequence: CAIREGHTEAFF. The CDR3 DNA reads as TGTGCCATCAGGGAGGGACACACTGAAGCTTTCTTT.

This clonotype was seen repeatedly, ten times or more. Here the CDR3 DNA reads TGTGCCAGCAGTTACTCGGAGAAGGGTCAGCCCCAGCATTTT. Residues: CASSYSEKGQPQHF. The chain combines TRBV6-2 or TRBV6-3 with TRBJ1-5, with D uncertain. The CDR3 covers 14 residues. V shed 0 bases and J shed 6 bases, with 9 bases lying between them. Germline V gene data show CDR1 as MNHEY and CDR2 as SVGEGT.

This clonotype was seen many times. CDR3 sequence (DNA): TGTGCCATCAGTGGGGACCAAGAGACCCAGTACTTC. Residues: CAISGDQETQYF. This chain links TRBV10-3 with TRBJ2-5; D not resolved. The CDR3 is 12 residues long. The V gene's germline CDR1 is ENHRY and CDR2 SYGVKD. V shed 4 bases and J shed 0 bases, with 3 bases lying between them.

In this sample, this clonotype turned up a few times. V gene TRBV9 combines with J gene TRBJ1-1; D gene unclear. The V gene's germline CDR1 is SGDLS and CDR2 YYNGEE. The CDR3 totals 15 residues. The germline V and J ends were trimmed by 0 bases and 1 base, with 10 bases remaining between them. CDR3 region: CASSVVGAGNTEAFF. In DNA, the CDR3 is TGTGCCAGCAGCGTAGTAGGTGCGGGGAACACTGAAGCTTTCTTT. Based on the CDR3 plus reference TRBV9 and TRBJ1-1, the full variable domain is DSGVTQTPKHLITATGQRVTLRCSPRSGDLSVYWYQQSLDQGLQFLIQYYNGEERAKGNILERFSAQQFPDLHSELNLSSLELGDSALYFCASSVVGAGNTEAFFGQGTRLTVV.

This clonotype was recorded many times. J is TRBJ2-5 and V is TRBV6-1; weak D call: TRBD1 (6 bases). Per germline, CDR1 MNHNS and CDR2 SASEGT. This CDR3 has 14 residues. The V end was cut by 7 bases, the J end by 2 bases, with 14 bases between. The CDR3 DNA follows: TGTGCCAGCAACATGGACAGAGTTCAAGAGACCCAGTACTTC. As protein: CASNMDRVQETQYF.

This clonotype was detected ten times or more. The chain employs TRBV20-1 and TRBJ2-7; TRBD1 matches 9 bases. In germline, CDR1 is DFQATT, CDR2 SNEGSKA (reference sequence). V lost 6 bases and J lost 7; bases outside the gene matches: 16. There are 15 residues in the CDR3. CDR3 loop: CSARPADRGGNEQYF. The CDR3 coding sequence is TGCAGTGCCCGACCCGCGGACAGGGGTGGAAATGAGCAGTACTTC.

The table lists this clonotype with many counts. The genes are TRBV28 and TRBJ2-2; weak D call: TRBD1 (6 bases). Germline CDR1 is MDHEN and CDR2 is SYDVKM. The V end was cut by 7 bases, the J end by 1 base, with 19 bases between. The CDR3 runs 17 residues. The CDR3 region is CASTVPPGQLNTGELFF. As DNA, the CDR3 is TGTGCCAGCACCGTGCCTCCGGGACAATTGAACACCGGGGAGCTGTTTTTT.

This clonotype occurred many times. The chain carries TRBV12-3 or TRBV12-4 and TRBJ2-7; the D call may be TRBD1 or TRBD2 (6 bases each). There are 14 residues in the CDR3. V gave up 5 bases and J gave up 5 bases, with 16 bases separating them. The CDR3 loop reads CASSPRTGGHEQYF. The CDR3 region has the DNA TGTGCCAGCAGTCCCCGGACCGGGGGCCACGAGCAGTACTTC.

The sample holds a few counts of this clonotype. This sequence joins TRBV20-1 and TRBJ2-6; TRBD1 or TRBD2 may be the D gene (6 bases each). Germline assignment: CDR1 DFQATT and CDR2 SNEGSKA (reference sequence). CDR3 length equals 15 residues. The ends were cut back, 0 bases at V and 4 bases at J, with 10 bases in the middle. Here the CDR3 reads CSARDGGRGANVLTF. CDR3 DNA sequence: TGCAGTGCTAGAGATGGGGGGCGCGGGGCCAACGTCCTGACTTTC.